This TCR beta chain was obtained from a study of cytomegalovirus exposure and HLA in healthy donors. There are 14 residues in the CDR3. CDR1 and CDR2 (germline): SEHNR, FQNEAQ (reference sequence). Deletions cut 5 bases from V and 4 bases from J, with 11 bases between. Researchers ran the PCR with 60 Vbeta and 13 Jbeta primers. Repertoires were generated with immunoSEQ multiplex PCR, while TCRdb's copy carries only in-frame clones and drops some. Among approximately 100,000 clones listed, around 64% were seen once. Remarks on this clone: Its antigen is unknown.

General study findings and limits: Three of the chains that were CMV-associated were confirmed in vitro to be specific for CMV antigens.

Sequenced sample: PBMCs. The chain carries TRBV7-9 and TRBJ1-4, with D perhaps matching TRBD1 (6 bases). The clonotype was recovered from a man in his 60s in good health and CMV-seronegative. The CDR3 DNA reads as TGTGCCAGCAGCCCCACAGGGAGTAATGAAAAACTGTTTTTT. This codes for CASSPTGSNEKLFF.